A single sample is the source of the 32 T cell receptor beta chains below, sequenced in a study of vaccination and CD4 T cells after COVID-19. The time point denotes: late sampling 161 to 241 days after vaccination in a few convalescent patients. Stated treatment: approximately 9-day PBMC culture with coronavirus spike peptide pools or control peptides (ViraFEST assay). The assay that was used to sequence DNA from cultured CD4+ T cells was the Oncomine TCR Beta short-read assay. Using its own MiXCR run on the PCR reads, TCRdb lists one record per CDR3 protein. The table has about 22,000 distinct CDR3 sequences, approximately 32% seen once. No antigen has been assigned to these receptors. Sequencing used CD4+ T cells from blood, cultured in vitro, obtained about 7 months after SARS-CoV-2 vaccination. The receptors here all came from a human donor who had recovered from COVID-19.

The chain combines TRBV11-1 with TRBJ2-5; tentative D call: TRBD1 (5 bases). V lost 3 bases to trimming and J lost 4 bases, with 12 bases between them. The CDR3 loop spans 14 amino acids. Germline CDR1 is SGHAT and CDR2 is FQDESV (reference sequence). The CDR3 nucleotides read TGTGCCAGCAGCTTCGGTCAGGGCGTAGAGACCCAGTACTTC. Translated, it gives CASSFGQGVETQYF.

This sequence joins TRBV7-8 and TRBJ2-7; D not certain. V was cut by 3 bases and J by 0 bases, with 12 bases left in between. The CDR3 is made up of 15 amino acids. The germline gives CDR1 SGHVS, CDR2 FQNEAQ. In DNA form, the CDR3 reads TGTGCCAGCAGCTTGGGGATACTGCCCTCCTACGAGCAGTACTTC. It codes for CASSLGILPSYEQYF.

This clonotype was seen more than once but under ten times. This chain connects TRBV20-1 to TRBJ1-5, with D perhaps TRBD1 (5 bases). Germline CDR1 is DFQATT and CDR2 is SNEGSKA (reference sequence). V dropped 6 bases and J dropped 2 bases, with 11 bases sitting between them. The CDR3 contains 13 residues. The CDR3 protein is CSAKQGGNQPQHF. CDR3 bases: TGCAGTGCAAAACAAGGGGGCAATCAGCCCCAGCATTTT.

The V and J genes are TRBV28 and TRBJ2-1, with D perhaps TRBD2 (6 bases). Trimming cost V 7 bases and J 0 bases, with 16 bases left between them. Per germline, CDR1 MDHEN and CDR2 SYDVKM. There are 16 residues in the CDR3. The CDR3 region has the DNA TGTGCCAGCACCCTCGCTGGGGGGAGCTCCTACAATGAGCAGTTCTTC. This gives the protein CASTLAGGSSYNEQFF. The full variable domain, completed using reference TRBV28 and TRBJ2-1, is DVKVTQSSRYLVKRTGEKVFLECVQDMDHENMFWYRQDPGLGLRLIYFSYDVKMKEKGDIPEGYSVSREKKERFSLILESASTNQTSMYLCASTLAGGSSYNEQFFGPGTRLTVL.

The chain joins TRBV19 to TRBJ2-7; no definite D call. From germline, CDR1 is LNHDA and CDR2 SQIVND (reference sequence). Trimming removed 4 bases from V and 2 bases from J, with 15 bases in between. The CDR3 is 15 amino acids. The DNA of the CDR3 is TGTGCCAGTAGTACACCTGGCGAGAACCCCTACGAGCAGTACTTC. Amino acids: CASSTPGENPYEQYF.

The V gene is TRBV6-2 or TRBV6-3, the J gene TRBJ2-2; perhaps TRBD2 as D (6 bases). V dropped 7 bases and J dropped 7 bases, with 22 bases sitting between them. This CDR3 has 16 residues. From germline, CDR1 is MNHEY and CDR2 SVGEGT. CDR3 bases: TGTGCCAGCACCAGCGCCGGGACTTCACTCTTCGGGGAGCTGTTTTTT. As protein: CASTSAGTSLFGELFF.

The chain recombines TRBV5-1 with TRBJ2-5, with a tentative D call TRBD2 (6 bases). There are 15 residues in the CDR3. Germline CDR1 and CDR2: SGHRS and YFSETQ. V was cut by 2 bases and J by 2 bases, with 13 bases left in between. CDR3 residues: CASSFSPGGQETQYF. CDR3 DNA sequence: TGCGCCAGCAGCTTTAGTCCCGGAGGGCAAGAGACCCAGTACTTC.

This chain joins TRBV6-1 and TRBJ2-7; D gene uncertain. The CDR3 runs to 13 residues. CDR1 and CDR2 from the germline V gene are MNHNS and SASEGT. V lost 7 bases, J lost 6 bases, and 16 bases lay in between. The CDR3 reads CASNLPYSSEQYF. In DNA form, the CDR3 reads TGTGCCAGCAACCTCCCCTATAGCAGCGAGCAGTACTTC.

The rearrangement uses TRBV6-2 or TRBV6-3 and TRBJ2-5, with TRBD2 as a possible D gene (5 bases). The germline CDR1 and CDR2 sequences are MNHEY and SVGEGT. The CDR3 runs to 14 residues. Trimming removed 5 bases from V and 6 bases from J, with 16 bases in between. CDR3 protein: CASSPSTRRQTQYF. In nucleotides, the CDR3 is TGTGCCAGCAGTCCCTCAACTAGACGTCAGACCCAGTACTTC.

This clonotype ranks as medium-sized. This rearrangement joins TRBV27 to TRBJ2-5; 8 bases are a match to TRBD2. Looked up from germline, CDR1 is MNHEY and CDR2 is SMNVEV (reference sequence). The ends lost 6 bases at V and 4 bases at J; junction bases unmatched: 7. The CDR3 covers 14 residues. The CDR3 nucleotides read TGTGCCAGCAGGGGGTCAGCGGGAGCAGAGACCCAGTACTTC. Translation: CASRGSAGAETQYF.

This clonotype has only a few counts. The V call is TRBV7-2, the J call TRBJ2-5; 14 bases are a match to TRBD2. J lost 2 bases, V lost 4 bases, and 6 bases had no gene match. Germline V lookup: CDR1 SGHTA, CDR2 FQGNSA. This CDR3 is built from 17 residues. CDR3 sequence: CASSSRTSGGPQETQYF. The CDR3 DNA reads as TGTGCCAGCAGCTCAAGGACTAGCGGGGGGCCACAAGAGACCCAGTACTTC.

This clonotype appeared a few times. The CDR3 DNA is TGTGCCACCAGTGATCGGACAGTGAACACTGAAGCTTTCTTT. Translated: CATSDRTVNTEAFF. The chain uses TRBV24-1 and TRBJ1-1, with TRBD1 as a possible D gene (6 bases). Trimming cost V 3 bases and J 0 bases, with 7 bases left between them. Germline values: CDR1 KGHDR, CDR2 SFDVKD. The CDR3 runs to 14 residues.

This chain joins TRBV4-3 and TRBJ1-2; 8 nucleotides align to TRBD1. This CDR3 is 16 amino acids long. CDR1 is LGHNA and CDR2 is YSLEER in the germline V gene. J lost 3 bases, V lost 0 bases, and 6 bases had no gene match. Written as DNA, the CDR3 is TGCGCCAGCAGCCAAGATATCGACAGGGGTGACTATGGCTACACCTTC. Translation: CASSQDIDRGDYGYTF.

A few counts support this clonotype. The chain couples TRBV4-2 to TRBJ2-5, with 10 bases matching TRBD2. CDR3 length: 15 residues. Germline lookup yields CDR1 LGHNA and CDR2 YNFKEQ. V shed 2 bases and J 3 bases; nucleotides not matched to a gene: 3. In DNA form, the CDR3 reads TGTGCCAGCAGCCAACCTGGACTAGCGGAAGAGACCCAGTACTTC. This encodes CASSQPGLAEETQYF.

This chain links TRBV20-1 with TRBJ2-2, with D unresolved. This CDR3 is built from 12 residues. CDR1 is DFQATT, CDR2 SNEGSKA, per germline (reference sequence). Trimming took 3 bases from V and 1 from J, leaving 3 bases between them. CDR3 in DNA: TGCAGTGCTAGGGAGAACACCGGGGAGCTGTTTTTT. Translating it yields CSARENTGELFF.

This sequence joins TRBV20-1 and TRBJ1-3; TRBD1 matches 8 bases. The length of the CDR3 is 13 residues. V dropped 5 bases and J dropped 7; count of bases not matched to a gene: 7. CDR1 DFQATT and CDR2 SNEGSKA come from the germline V gene (reference sequence). CDR3 region: CSALQGGMNTIYF. DNA for the CDR3: TGCAGTGCTTTACAGGGGGGTATGAACACCATATATTTT.

This chain connects TRBV6-2 or TRBV6-3 to TRBJ2-7, with TRBD2 matching 13 bases. This CDR3 has 19 residues. Germline V gene sequence: CDR1 MNHEY, CDR2 SVGEGT. The junction had 13 bases not matched to a gene; V was cut back by 5 bases and J by 0 bases. The CDR3 nucleotides are TGTGCCAGCAGTCCACTCCGAGGGACTAGCGGGGATAGCTCCTACGAGCAGTACTTC. It is translated as CASSPLRGTSGDSSYEQYF.

This clonotype was counted between two and nine times. The chain has TRBV20-1 and TRBJ2-5; 7 bases match TRBD1. V was pared by 0 bases and J by 5 bases, with 6 bases of the junction left unmatched. CDR1 and CDR2 (germline): DFQATT, SNEGSKA (reference sequence). CDR3 length: 14 residues. The CDR3 reads CSARDDRARETQYF. Here the CDR3 DNA reads TGCAGTGCTAGAGATGACAGGGCTCGGGAGACCCAGTACTTC.

This rearrangement joins TRBV10-3 to TRBJ2-7, with D possibly TRBD1 on 6 matching bases. Germline V gene lookup returns CDR1 ENHRY and CDR2 SYGVKD. V lost 0 bases and J lost 5, with 14 bases in between. CDR3 length equals 15 residues. CDR3 amino acids: CAISESTGKTHEQYF. The CDR3 DNA is TGTGCCATCAGTGAGTCGACAGGAAAGACCCACGAGCAGTACTTC.

The chain employs TRBV24-1 and TRBJ2-3, with D perhaps given as TRBD1 or TRBD2 (7 bases each). V gave up 5 bases and J gave up 3 bases, with 14 bases separating them. The CDR3 has 15 amino acids. Per germline, CDR1 KGHDR and CDR2 SFDVKD. The CDR3 DNA reads TGTGCCACCAGTGGATCAGGGGGGGGGACAGATACGCAGTATTTT. The encoded protein is CATSGSGGGTDTQYF.

This clonotype was seen a handful of times. The V and J genes are TRBV20-1 and TRBJ1-1; weak D call: TRBD1 (6 bases). The germline gives CDR1 DFQATT, CDR2 SNEGSKA (reference sequence). The ends were cut back, 4 bases at V and 11 bases at J, with 23 bases in the middle. The CDR3 has 14 amino acids. The CDR3 loop is CSAMGAGPGALAFF. The DNA for the CDR3 is TGCAGTGCTATGGGCGCGGGCCCAGGGGCCTTGGCTTTCTTT.

This clonotype occurred a few times. This chain links TRBV20-1 with TRBJ1-2, with 8 positions matching TRBD1. Germline trimming cut 1 base from V and 7 bases from J; bases unmatched to any gene: 8. The length of the CDR3 is 14 residues. In germline, CDR1 is DFQATT, CDR2 SNEGSKA (reference sequence). The CDR3 sequence: CSARGQGRWAGYTF. CDR3 nucleotide sequence: TGCAGTGCTAGAGGACAGGGGAGATGGGCTGGCTACACCTTC.

The rearrangement joins TRBV11-3 to TRBJ2-3, with D possibly matching TRBD1 (6 bases). This CDR3 spans 14 amino acids. Trimming took 4 bases from V and 2 from J, leaving 10 bases between them. CDR1 is SGHNT, CDR2 YENEEA, per germline. Here the CDR3 reads CASSSGHSTDTQYF. The CDR3 nucleotides read TGTGCCAGCAGCTCGGGACACTCCACAGATACGCAGTATTTT.

The chain combines TRBV27 with TRBJ2-2; 8 bases align to TRBD1. CDR1 is MNHEY, CDR2 SMNVEV, per germline (reference sequence). The length of the CDR3 is 17 residues. V was clipped by 3 bases and J by 1 base; unmatched bases: 7. This chain's CDR3 is CASSFPRQGKNTGELFF. The CDR3 DNA is TGTGCCAGCAGTTTCCCTCGACAGGGGAAGAACACCGGGGAGCTGTTTTTT.

This clonotype showed up just a few times. V gene TRBV6-1 combines with J gene TRBJ2-1; TRBD2 is a possible D gene (6 bases). Germline-derived CDR1 and CDR2 are MNHNS and SASEGT. The CDR3 spans 17 residues. Trimming pared 6 bases from V and 1 base from J, leaving 19 bases between. CDR3 nucleotides: TGTGCCAGCAGGCACTCCAGCGGGTCGGCTTCCTACAATGAGCAGTTCTTC. This encodes CASRHSSGSASYNEQFF.

This clonotype was seen more than once but under ten times. This chain uses TRBV6-5 with TRBJ2-3, with TRBD2 matching 10 bases. V shed 2 bases, J shed 4 bases, and the junction held 9 bases outside the gene matches. This CDR3 has 17 amino acids. Germline V gene sequence: CDR1 MNHEY, CDR2 SVGAGI. Here the CDR3 reads CASSYAASGSRSDTQYF. As DNA, the CDR3 is TGTGCCAGCAGTTACGCGGCTAGCGGGAGTAGGTCAGATACGCAGTATTTT.

The genes are TRBV6-1 and TRBJ2-7; D is uncertain. The CDR3 spans 16 residues. Germline V lookup: CDR1 MNHNS, CDR2 SASEGT. The germline V and J ends were trimmed by 3 bases and 0 bases, with 15 bases remaining between them. CDR3 DNA sequence: TGTGCCAGCAGTGAGCAGATCAGTGTAAGCTCCTACGAGCAGTACTTC. Protein sequence: CASSEQISVSSYEQYF.

This clonotype has more than one count but fewer than ten. This chain uses TRBV7-3 with TRBJ2-6; D unclear. CDR3 length: 15 amino acids. Between the trimmed V and J ends, which lost 5 bases and 0 bases, there was a span of 8 bases. Germline V gene data show CDR1 as SGHTA and CDR2 as FQGTGA. CDR3 DNA: TGTGCCAGCAGCCCAACAAACTCTGGGGCCAACGTCCTGACTTTC. Its protein is CASSPTNSGANVLTF.

The rearrangement uses TRBV19 and TRBJ2-3; possibly TRBD2 for D (5 bases). The V end was cut by 2 bases, the J end by 3 bases, with 12 bases between. The CDR3 has 15 amino acids. CDR1 and CDR2 from the germline V gene are LNHDA and SQIVND (reference sequence). CDR3: CASSIPGKGTDTQYF. CDR3 coding DNA: TGTGCCAGTAGTATACCGGGGAAAGGTACAGATACGCAGTATTTT.

This chain links TRBV7-9 with TRBJ2-1; the D is unclear. V gave up 1 base and J gave up 6 bases, with 10 bases separating them. This CDR3 region has 14 residues. Germline loops: CDR1 SEHNR, CDR2 FQNEAQ (reference sequence). The CDR3 reads CASSLGLDPNEQFF. In nucleotides, the CDR3 is TGTGCCAGCAGCTTAGGCCTAGACCCCAATGAGCAGTTCTTC.

The rearrangement joins TRBV12-3 or TRBV12-4 to TRBJ1-5; D gene unclear. The CDR3 sequence is 14 residues long. Trimming removed 2 bases from V and 5 bases from J, with 10 bases in between. CDR3: CASSLNGLDQPQHF. DNA for the CDR3: TGTGCCAGCAGTTTAAACGGGCTCGATCAGCCCCAGCATTTT.

In its sample, this clonotype was seen a few times. This chain connects TRBV7-3 to TRBJ1-1; D is ambiguous. V lost 3 bases and J lost 3, with 8 bases in between. The CDR3 covers 13 residues. Germline values: CDR1 SGHTA, CDR2 FQGTGA. The DNA of the CDR3 is TGTGCCAGCAGCTTCTCAACGTACACTGAAGCTTTCTTT. It is translated as CASSFSTYTEAFF.